This is a list of T cell receptor beta chains from one sample in a study of blood T cell repertoires in COVID-19. Sequencing used immunoSEQ multiplex PCR; TCRdb keeps in-frame clones, though not all of them. The sample has under 250,000 clones; roughly 85% are singletons. The sequencing sample was made of peripheral blood. Receptor source: a man aged 45-65 years who had recovered from COVID-19. The CDR3 runs from the conserved cysteine through the conserved F or W. A D gene is named only where the DNA matches it firmly. A clone size is listed for some rows: how often the clone was seen (once, few, many), or a class if it is expanded.

cdr3_nt	cdr3_aa	v_call	clone_size	d_call	j_call
TGTGCCAGCAGTTTATCACGGGACCAAGAGACCCAGTACTTC	CASSLSRDQETQYF	TRBV28	.	.	TRBJ2-5
TGTGCCAGCTACCCTGAAACGGGCAATCAGCCCCAGCATTTT	CASYPETGNQPQHF	TRBV28	.	.	TRBJ1-5
TGTGCCAGTAGTCCTCAAGGGGGCTTGAACACTGAAGCTTTCTTT	CASSPQGGLNTEAFF	TRBV19	once	TRBD1	TRBJ1-1
TGCGCCAGCAGCCAAGAGCCGGGGCGGGGAATTACAGATACGCAGTATTTT	CASSQEPGRGITDTQYF	TRBV4-1	.	.	TRBJ2-3
TGTGCCAGCAGCTTATTAGCTTTGGAGGGGAATGAGCAGTTCTTC	CASSLLALEGNEQFF	TRBV7-2	.	.	TRBJ2-1
TGTGCCAGCAGCTTAGTTGTTGCGGGAGCAGGCGAGCAGTACTTC	CASSLVVAGAGEQYF	TRBV11-2	few	TRBD2	TRBJ2-7
TGTGCCAGCAGTGATCCGGGACAGGGGGTCGAGCAGTACTTC	CASSDPGQGVEQYF	TRBV25-1	.	TRBD1	TRBJ2-7
TGTGCCAGCAGTTACTACGGACTAGCGGGAGGGCAGGGGGAGCAGTACTTC	CASSYYGLAGGQGEQYF	TRBV28	.	TRBD2	TRBJ2-7
TGTGCCAGCAGCCAACTCGAGGATTCTAACTATGGCTACACCTTC	CASSQLEDSNYGYTF	TRBV4-2	once	.	TRBJ1-2
TGTGCCAGCGCCTCCGGGACTAGCCCCCATGAGCAGTTCTTC	CASASGTSPHEQFF	TRBV9	.	TRBD2	TRBJ2-1
TGTGCCAGTACCTCCGGAGGTAGCGGGAGTAATGAGCAGTTCTTC	CASTSGGSGSNEQFF	TRBV19	.	TRBD2	TRBJ2-1
TGTGCCAGCTCACCACTCCCAGGGGACACTGAAGCTTTCTTT	CASSPLPGDTEAFF	TRBV18	.	.	TRBJ1-1
TGTGCCAGCAGTCGGAACCCCGCCTACTTCCCAGCGGGAGGGGGTGGGGCCAAAAACATTCAGTACTTC	CASSRNPAYFPAGGGGAKNIQYF	TRBV2	few	TRBD2	TRBJ2-4
TGCGCCAGCAGCCTGGACAGGGGCGGGCAGTATTTT	CASSLDRGGQYF	TRBV5-1	.	TRBD1	TRBJ2-3
TGTGCCAGTAGTATAGTGGGGGGGGGATGGAGCAATCAGCCCCAGCATTTT	CASSIVGGGWSNQPQHF	TRBV19	.	.	TRBJ1-5
TGTGCCAGCAGCCCGGGACAGGGTTTTATTGTGGAAGAGACCCAGTACTTC	CASSPGQGFIVEETQYF	TRBV5-5	.	TRBD1	TRBJ2-5
TGTGCCAGCCAGGGACTGAGCTATGGCTACACCTTC	CASQGLSYGYTF	TRBV12-3/TRBV12-4	.	.	TRBJ1-2
TGCGCCAGCAGCGTTGACAGGGGGCGCTACGAGCAGTACTTC	CASSVDRGRYEQYF	TRBV5-1	.	TRBD1	TRBJ2-7
TGCGCCAGCAGCCAGCCAACCCGCGGGGACGGGGCCAACGTCCTGACTTTC	CASSQPTRGDGANVLTF	TRBV4-1	.	.	TRBJ2-6
TGTGCCAGCAGCTCGGACTATAGGTACGAGCAGTACTTC	CASSSDYRYEQYF	TRBV5-5	.	.	TRBJ2-7
TGTGCCAGCAGCACTAGACCCACAGGGTGGGCGGATTCACCCCTCCACTTT	CASSTRPTGWADSPLHF	TRBV7-4	.	.	TRBJ1-6
TGTGCCAGCTCACCTGGGGCCGGCGATGAGCAGTTCTTC	CASSPGAGDEQFF	TRBV18	.	.	TRBJ2-1
TGCGCCAGCAGCCTCGACCTCGGGAGCACAGATACGCAGTATTTT	CASSLDLGSTDTQYF	TRBV5-1	.	.	TRBJ2-3
TGCGCCAGCAGTGTGCTAGCAGGGGGCACAGATACGCAGTATTTT	CASSVLAGGTDTQYF	TRBV10-2	.	.	TRBJ2-3
TGTGCCAGCAGTCCCACTAGGAACACCGGGGAGCTGTTTTTT	CASSPTRNTGELFF	TRBV6-5	.	.	TRBJ2-2
TGTGCCAGCAGTTTATCACAGGGGTTCGATAATTCACCCCTCCACTTT	CASSLSQGFDNSPLHF	TRBV28	.	TRBD1	TRBJ1-6